The present TCR beta chain was sequenced within a study of blood T cell repertoires in COVID-19. Method: immunoSEQ multiplex PCR; TCRdb's copy keeps in-frame clones and lacks some. The data show about 190,000 clones, 83% seen once. This CDR3 contains 14 residues. Germline CDR1 is MNHEY and CDR2 is SVGAGI. The V segment lost 9 bases and the J segment 0 bases; nucleotides outside the gene matches: 6. This clone has just a few counts. Sequenced material: peripheral blood. V and J are TRBV6-5 and TRBJ2-7; 9 bases fit TRBD1. This sequence originates from a woman in her forties with acute or convalescent COVID-19. In DNA form, the CDR3 reads TGTGCCAGTTGGAAGGACAGGGGCTCCTACGAGCAGTACTTC. Amino acids: CASWKDRGSYEQYF.